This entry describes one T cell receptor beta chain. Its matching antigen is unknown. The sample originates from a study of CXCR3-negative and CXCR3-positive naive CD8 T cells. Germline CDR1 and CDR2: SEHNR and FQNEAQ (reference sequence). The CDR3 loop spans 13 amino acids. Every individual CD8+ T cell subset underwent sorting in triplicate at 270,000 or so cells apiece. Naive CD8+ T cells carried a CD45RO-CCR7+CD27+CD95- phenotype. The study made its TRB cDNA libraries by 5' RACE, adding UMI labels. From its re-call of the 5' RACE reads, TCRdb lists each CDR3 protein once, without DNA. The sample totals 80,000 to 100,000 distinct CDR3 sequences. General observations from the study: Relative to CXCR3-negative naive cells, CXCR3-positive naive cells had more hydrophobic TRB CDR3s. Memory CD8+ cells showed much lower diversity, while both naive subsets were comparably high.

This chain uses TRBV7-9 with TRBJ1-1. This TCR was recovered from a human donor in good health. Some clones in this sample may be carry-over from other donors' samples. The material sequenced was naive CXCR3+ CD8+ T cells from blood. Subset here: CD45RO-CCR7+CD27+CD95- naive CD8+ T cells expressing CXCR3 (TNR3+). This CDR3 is CASTGGVNTEAFF.